In this sample, the clone carrying this T cell receptor (beta chain) turned up once. The data stem from a study of T cell responses to AZD1222 COVID-19 vaccine. Profiled with immunoSEQ multiplex PCR; TCRdb holds only in-frame clones, not every one. Counted here are under 150,000 clones, approximately 87% occurring once; the ten biggest clones make up more than 3%. V lost 4 bases, J lost 4 bases, and 11 bases lay in between. The CDR3 consists of 14 residues. CDR1 and CDR2 from the germline V gene are SGHRS and YFSETQ. The source is an adult in good health. The V call is TRBV5-1, the J call TRBJ2-2, with D maybe TRBD1 (6 bases). Here the sequenced sample was peripheral blood, taken on day 0 of AZD1222 vaccination. This CDR3 reads CASSPPQGTGELFF. The CDR3 DNA follows: TGCGCCAGCAGCCCGCCACAGGGCACCGGGGAGCTGTTTTTT.